The T cell receptor beta chain under discussion was sequenced for a study of cytomegalovirus exposure and HLA in healthy donors. Study-wide points: Judged likely to be a sequencing artifact was a cluster of highly shared sequence variants. The study listed approximately 160 cytomegalovirus-associated TCR beta chains.

In regard to this clone: The antigen is undetermined.

V lost 5 bases, J lost 3 bases, and 15 bases stayed unmatched. This CDR3 spans 19 amino acids. Germline assignment: CDR1 WSHSY and CDR2 SAAADI. 13 Jbeta primers and 60 Vbeta primers were used for the PCR. Profiling relied on immunoSEQ multiplex PCR, and the TCRdb table lists in-frame clones only, not all of them. The sample lists about 140,000 clones; 75% were seen once. The V and J genes are TRBV10-2 and TRBJ2-4; 11 bases align to TRBD2. Sequencing was carried out using PBMCs. The receptor's source is a man aged 40-55 years in good health and CMV-seronegative. CDR3 sequence reads: CASSLNSGGAEAGKNIQYF. CDR3 DNA: TGCGCCAGCAGTCTCAATAGCGGGGGGGCCGAGGCGGGCAAAAACATTCAGTACTTC.